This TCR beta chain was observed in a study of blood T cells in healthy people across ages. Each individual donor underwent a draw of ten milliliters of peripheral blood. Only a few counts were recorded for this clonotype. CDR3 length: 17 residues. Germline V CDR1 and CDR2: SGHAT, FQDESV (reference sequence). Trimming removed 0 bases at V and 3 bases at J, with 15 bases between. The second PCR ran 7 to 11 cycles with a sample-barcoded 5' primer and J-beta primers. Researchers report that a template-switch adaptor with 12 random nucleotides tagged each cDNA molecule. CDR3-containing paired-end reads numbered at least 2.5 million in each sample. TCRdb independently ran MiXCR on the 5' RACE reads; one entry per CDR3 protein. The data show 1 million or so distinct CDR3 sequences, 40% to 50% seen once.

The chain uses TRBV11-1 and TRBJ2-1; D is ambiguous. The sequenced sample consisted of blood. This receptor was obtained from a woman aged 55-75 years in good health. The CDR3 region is CASSLAVRRVNYNEQFF. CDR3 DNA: TGTGCCAGCAGCTTAGCGGTAAGAAGGGTGAACTACAATGAGCAGTTCTTC.